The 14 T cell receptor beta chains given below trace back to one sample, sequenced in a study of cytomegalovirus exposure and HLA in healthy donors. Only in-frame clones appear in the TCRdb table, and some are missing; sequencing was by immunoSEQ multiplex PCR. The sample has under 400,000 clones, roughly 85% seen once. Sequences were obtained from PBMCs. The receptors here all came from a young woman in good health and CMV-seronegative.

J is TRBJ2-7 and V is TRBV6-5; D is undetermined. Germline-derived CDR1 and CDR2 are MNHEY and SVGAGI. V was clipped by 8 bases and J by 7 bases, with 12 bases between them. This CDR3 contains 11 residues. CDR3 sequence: CASLSDGEQYF. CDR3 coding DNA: TGTGCCAGCCTGTCCGACGGGGAGCAGTACTTC.

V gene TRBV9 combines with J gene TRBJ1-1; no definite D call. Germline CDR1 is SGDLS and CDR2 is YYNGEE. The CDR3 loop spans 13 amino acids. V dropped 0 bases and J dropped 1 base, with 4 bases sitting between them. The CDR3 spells CASSVGKNTEAFF. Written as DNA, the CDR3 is TGTGCCAGCAGCGTAGGTAAGAACACTGAAGCTTTCTTT.

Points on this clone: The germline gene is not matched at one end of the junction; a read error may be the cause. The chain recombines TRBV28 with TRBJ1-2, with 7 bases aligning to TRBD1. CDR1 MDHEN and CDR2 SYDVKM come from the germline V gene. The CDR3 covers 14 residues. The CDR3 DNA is TGTGCCAGCAGTTCCGGGACAGCAGACTATGGCCACACCTTC. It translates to CASSSGTADYGHTF.

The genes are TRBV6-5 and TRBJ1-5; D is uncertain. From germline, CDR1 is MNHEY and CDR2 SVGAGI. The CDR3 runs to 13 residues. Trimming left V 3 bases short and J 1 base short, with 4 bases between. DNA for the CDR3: TGTGCCAGCAGTTATCGGAGCAATCAGCCCCAGCATTTT. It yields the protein CASSYRSNQPQHF.

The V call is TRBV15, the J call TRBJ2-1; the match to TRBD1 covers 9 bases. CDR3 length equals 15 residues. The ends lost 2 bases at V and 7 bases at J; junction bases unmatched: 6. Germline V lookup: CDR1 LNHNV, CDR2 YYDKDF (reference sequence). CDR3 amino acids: CATSRFRDRVNEQFF. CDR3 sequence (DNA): TGTGCCACCAGCAGATTCCGGGACAGGGTAAATGAGCAGTTCTTC. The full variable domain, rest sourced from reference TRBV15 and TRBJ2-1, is DAMVIQNPRYQVTQFGKPVTLSCSQTLNHNVMYWYQQKSSQAPKLLFHYYDKDFNNEADTPDNFQSRRPNTSFCFLDIRSPGLGDTAMYLCATSRFRDRVNEQFFGPGTRLTVL.

CDR3 residues: CASSQLAVQETQYF. In DNA, the CDR3 is TGCGCCAGCAGCCAACTAGCGGTACAAGAGACCCAGTACTTC. The chain links TRBV5-1 to TRBJ2-5; 8 bases match TRBD2. The V and J ends lost 4 bases and 2 bases, in that order; junction bases with no gene match: 4. This CDR3 comprises 14 residues. Germline V gene sequence: CDR1 SGHRS, CDR2 YFSETQ.

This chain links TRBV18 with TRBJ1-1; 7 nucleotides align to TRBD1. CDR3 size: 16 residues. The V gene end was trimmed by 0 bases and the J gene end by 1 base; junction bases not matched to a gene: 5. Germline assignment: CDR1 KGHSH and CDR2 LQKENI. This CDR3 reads CASSPPKGTANTEAFF. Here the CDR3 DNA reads TGTGCCAGCTCACCACCGAAGGGGACAGCGAACACTGAAGCTTTCTTT.

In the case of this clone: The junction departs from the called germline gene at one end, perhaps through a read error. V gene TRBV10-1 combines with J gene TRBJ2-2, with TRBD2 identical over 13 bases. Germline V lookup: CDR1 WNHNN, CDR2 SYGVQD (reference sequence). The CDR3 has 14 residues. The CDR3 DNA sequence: TGCGCCAGCTGGACTAGCGGGGGTTCCCGGGGAGCTGTTTTT. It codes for CASWTSGGSRGAVF.

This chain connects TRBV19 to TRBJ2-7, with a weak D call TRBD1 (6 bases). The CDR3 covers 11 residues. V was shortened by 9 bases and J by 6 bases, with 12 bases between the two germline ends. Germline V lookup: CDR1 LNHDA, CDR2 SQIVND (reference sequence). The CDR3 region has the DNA TGTGCCAGCTCTACAGGGACCGAGCAGTACTTC. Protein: CASSTGTEQYF.

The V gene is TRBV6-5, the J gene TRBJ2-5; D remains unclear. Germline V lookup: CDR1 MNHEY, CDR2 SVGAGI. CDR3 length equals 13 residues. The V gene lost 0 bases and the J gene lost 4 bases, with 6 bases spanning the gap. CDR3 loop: CASSYSRGETQYF. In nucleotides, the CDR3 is TGTGCCAGCAGTTACTCGAGAGGAGAGACCCAGTACTTC.

The chain's CDR3 is CASSFADSTEQYF. CDR3 nucleotide sequence: TGTGCCAGCAGCTTCGCAGATTCCACCGAGCAGTACTTC. This chain uses TRBV7-6 with TRBJ2-7; D not certain. Germline assignment: CDR1 SGHVS and CDR2 FNYEAQ. Trimming removed 3 bases from V and 6 bases from J, with 12 bases in between. CDR3 length equals 13 residues.

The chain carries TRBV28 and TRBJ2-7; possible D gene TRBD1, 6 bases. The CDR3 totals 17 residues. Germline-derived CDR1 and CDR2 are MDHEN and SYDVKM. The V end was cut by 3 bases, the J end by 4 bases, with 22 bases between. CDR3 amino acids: CASSFGSRTDYFYEQYF. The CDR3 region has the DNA TGTGCCAGCAGTTTTGGTAGTAGGACAGATTATTTTTACGAGCAGTACTTC.

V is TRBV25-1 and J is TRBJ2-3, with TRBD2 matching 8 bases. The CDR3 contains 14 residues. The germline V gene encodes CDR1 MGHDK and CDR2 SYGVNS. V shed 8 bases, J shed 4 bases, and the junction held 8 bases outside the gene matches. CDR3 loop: CASRSSGRADTQYF. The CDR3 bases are TGTGCCAGCCGATCTAGCGGGCGGGCAGATACGCAGTATTTT.

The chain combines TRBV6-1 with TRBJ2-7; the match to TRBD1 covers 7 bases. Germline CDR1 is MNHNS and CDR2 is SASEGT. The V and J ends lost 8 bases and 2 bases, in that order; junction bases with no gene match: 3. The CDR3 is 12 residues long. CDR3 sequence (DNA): TGTGCCAGCGGGGACAGTCCCTACGAGCAGTACTTC. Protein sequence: CASGDSPYEQYF.